This record covers a single T cell receptor (beta chain). These data are taken from a study of spatial heterogeneity in lung cancer. Study-level background: Consistently, beta-chain sequences turned up in larger numbers than alpha-chain sequences did. On average, each unique TCR and UMI combination appeared more than ten times in raw reads.

Time point described: sample taken at primary tumor resection. Without sorting, whole RNA was sequenced from tumor, nontumor lung or frozen PBMC. The donor group consisted of roughly 70 patients who had untreated, early-stage non-small cell lung cancer. The V gene's germline CDR1 is MGHDK and CDR2 SYGVNS. V gave up 4 bases and J gave up 5 bases; unmatched junction bases: 13. The CDR3 contains 18 residues. A unique molecular identifier was attached to every TCR cDNA molecule. TCRdb recomputed calls from the 5' RACE reads with MiXCR, one row per CDR3 protein. The data hold tens of thousands of distinct CDR3 sequences, with roughly an eighth observed a single time.

Sequenced material: PBMCs, taken at surgery. The gene calls are TRBV25-1 and TRBJ2-5, with TRBD2 matching over 13 bases. This receptor was taken from a male donor with early-stage non-small cell lung cancer. As DNA, the CDR3 is TGTGCCAGCAGTGTCCCGACTAGCGGGGGGATTTTATGGGAGACCCAGTACTTC. As protein: CASSVPTSGGILWETQYF.